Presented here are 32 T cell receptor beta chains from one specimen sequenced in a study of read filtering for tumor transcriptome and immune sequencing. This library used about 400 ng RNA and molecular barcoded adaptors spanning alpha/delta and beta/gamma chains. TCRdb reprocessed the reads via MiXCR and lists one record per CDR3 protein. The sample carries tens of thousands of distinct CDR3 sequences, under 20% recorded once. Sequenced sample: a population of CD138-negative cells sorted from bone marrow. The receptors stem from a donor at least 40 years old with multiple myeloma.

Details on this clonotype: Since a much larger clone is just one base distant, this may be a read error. The DNA for the CDR3 is TGTGCCAGCAGCTCATGGGGCTACGAGCAGTGCTTC. Its translation is CASSSWGYEQCF. V and J are TRBV11-3 and TRBJ2-7, with D possibly TRBD1 on 5 matching bases. This CDR3 comprises 12 residues. CDR1 and CDR2 (germline): SGHNT, YENEEA.

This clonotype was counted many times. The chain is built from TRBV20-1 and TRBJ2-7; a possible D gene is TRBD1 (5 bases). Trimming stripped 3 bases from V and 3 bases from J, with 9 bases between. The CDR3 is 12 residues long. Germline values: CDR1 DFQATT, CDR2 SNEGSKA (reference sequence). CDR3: CSARGQGYEQYF. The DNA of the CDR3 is TGCAGTGCTAGGGGGCAGGGCTACGAGCAGTACTTC.

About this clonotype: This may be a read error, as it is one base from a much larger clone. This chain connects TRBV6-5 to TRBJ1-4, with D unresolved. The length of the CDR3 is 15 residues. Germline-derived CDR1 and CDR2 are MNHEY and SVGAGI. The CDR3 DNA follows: TGTGCCAGCAGTTACTCCGGGGTCTCTAATGGAAAACTGTTTTTT. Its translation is CASSYSGVSNGKLFF.

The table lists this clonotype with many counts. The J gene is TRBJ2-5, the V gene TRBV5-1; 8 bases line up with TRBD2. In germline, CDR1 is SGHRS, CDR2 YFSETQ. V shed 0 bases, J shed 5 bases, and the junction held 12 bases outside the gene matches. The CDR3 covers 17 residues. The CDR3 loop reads CASSLAPRGGMVETQYF. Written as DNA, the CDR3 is TGCGCCAGCAGCTTGGCCCCCCGGGGGGGAATGGTCGAGACCCAGTACTTC.

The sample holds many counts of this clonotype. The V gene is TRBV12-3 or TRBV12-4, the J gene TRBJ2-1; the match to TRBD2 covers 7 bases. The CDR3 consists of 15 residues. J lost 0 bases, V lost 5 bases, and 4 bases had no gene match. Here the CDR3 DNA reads TGTGCCAGCAGTCGAAGCGGGACCTCCTACAATGAGCAGTTCTTC. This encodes CASSRSGTSYNEQFF.

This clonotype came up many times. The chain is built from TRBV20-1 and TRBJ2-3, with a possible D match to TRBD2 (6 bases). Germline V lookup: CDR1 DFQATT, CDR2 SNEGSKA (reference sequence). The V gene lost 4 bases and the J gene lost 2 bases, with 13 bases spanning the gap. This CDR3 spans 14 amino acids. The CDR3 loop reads CSAIVAENTDTQYF. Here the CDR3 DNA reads TGCAGTGCTATCGTAGCGGAGAACACAGATACGCAGTATTTT.

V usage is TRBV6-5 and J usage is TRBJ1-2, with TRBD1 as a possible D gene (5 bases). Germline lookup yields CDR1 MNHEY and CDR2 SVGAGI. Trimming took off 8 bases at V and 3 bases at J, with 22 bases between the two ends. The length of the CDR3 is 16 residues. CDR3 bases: TGTGCCAGCGGCCCTTGGGGGAGGTTGGGTGACTATGGCTACACCTTC. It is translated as CASGPWGRLGDYGYTF.

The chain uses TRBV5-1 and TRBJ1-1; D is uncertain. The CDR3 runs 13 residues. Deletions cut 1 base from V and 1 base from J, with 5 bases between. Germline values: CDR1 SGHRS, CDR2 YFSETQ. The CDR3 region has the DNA TGCGCCAGCAGCTTGCAACAGAACACTGAAGCTTTCTTT. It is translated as CASSLQQNTEAFF.

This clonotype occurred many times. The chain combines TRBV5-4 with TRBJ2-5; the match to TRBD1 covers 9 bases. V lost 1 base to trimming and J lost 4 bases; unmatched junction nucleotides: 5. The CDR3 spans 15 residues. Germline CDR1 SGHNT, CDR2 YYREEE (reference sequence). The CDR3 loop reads CASSLSTGGGETQYF. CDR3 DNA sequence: TGTGCCAGCAGCTTGTCGACAGGGGGAGGAGAGACCCAGTACTTC. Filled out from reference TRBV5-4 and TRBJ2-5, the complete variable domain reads ETGVTQSPTHLIKTRGQQVTLRCSSQSGHNTVSWYQQALGQGPQFIFQYYREEENGRGNFPPRFSGLQFPNYSSELNVNALELDDSALYLCASSLSTGGGETQYFGPGTRLLVL.

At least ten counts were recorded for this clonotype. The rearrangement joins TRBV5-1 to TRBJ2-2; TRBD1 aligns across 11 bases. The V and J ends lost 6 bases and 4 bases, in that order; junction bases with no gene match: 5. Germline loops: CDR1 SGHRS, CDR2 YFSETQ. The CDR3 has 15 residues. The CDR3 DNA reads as TGCGCCAGCAACGGACAGGGGGCGAGCACCGGGGAGCTGTTTTTT. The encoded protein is CASNGQGASTGELFF.

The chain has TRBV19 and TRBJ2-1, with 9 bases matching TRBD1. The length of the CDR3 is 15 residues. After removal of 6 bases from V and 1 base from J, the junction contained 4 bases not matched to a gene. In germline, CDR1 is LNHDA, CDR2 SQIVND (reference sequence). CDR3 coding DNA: TGTGCCAGTAGGATGGACAGGGGATCCTACAATGAGCAGTTCTTC. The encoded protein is CASRMDRGSYNEQFF.

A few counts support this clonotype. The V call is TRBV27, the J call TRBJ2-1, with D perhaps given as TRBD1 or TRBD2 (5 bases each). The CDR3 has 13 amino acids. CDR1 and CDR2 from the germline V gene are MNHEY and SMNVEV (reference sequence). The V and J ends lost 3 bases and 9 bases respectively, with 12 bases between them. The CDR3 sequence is CASSFARDVEQFF. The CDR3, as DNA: TGTGCCAGCAGTTTCGCCCGGGACGTTGAGCAGTTCTTC.

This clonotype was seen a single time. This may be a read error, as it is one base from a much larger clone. The CDR3: CASSVGDSVDSYSSPLHF. The CDR3 nucleotides are TGTGCCAGCAGCGTAGGAGATTCCGTGGATTCCTATAGTTCACCCCTCCACTTT. The gene calls are TRBV9 and TRBJ1-6; D remains unclear. Germline V lookup: CDR1 SGDLS, CDR2 YYNGEE. This CDR3 is built from 18 residues.

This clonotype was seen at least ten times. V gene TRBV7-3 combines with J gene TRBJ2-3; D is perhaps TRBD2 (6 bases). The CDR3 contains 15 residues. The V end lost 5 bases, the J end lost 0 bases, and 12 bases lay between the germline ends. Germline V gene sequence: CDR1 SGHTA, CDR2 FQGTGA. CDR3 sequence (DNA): TGTGCCAGCAGCCCGCATAGCGGCAGCACAGATACGCAGTATTTT. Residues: CASSPHSGSTDTQYF.

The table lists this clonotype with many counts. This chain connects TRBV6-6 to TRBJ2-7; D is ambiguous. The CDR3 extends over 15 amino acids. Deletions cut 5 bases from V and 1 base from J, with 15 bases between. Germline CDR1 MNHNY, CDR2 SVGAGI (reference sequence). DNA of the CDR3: TGTGCCAGCAGTCAACGGACGGCAGTTTCCTACGAGCAGTACTTC. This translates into CASSQRTAVSYEQYF.

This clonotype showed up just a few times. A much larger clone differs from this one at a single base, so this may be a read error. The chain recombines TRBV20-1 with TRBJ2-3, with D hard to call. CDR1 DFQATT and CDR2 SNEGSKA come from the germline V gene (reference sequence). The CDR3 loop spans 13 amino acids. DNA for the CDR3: TGCAGCGCCACTGACCCCAGTACAGATACGCAGTATTTT. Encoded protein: CSATDPSTDTQYF.

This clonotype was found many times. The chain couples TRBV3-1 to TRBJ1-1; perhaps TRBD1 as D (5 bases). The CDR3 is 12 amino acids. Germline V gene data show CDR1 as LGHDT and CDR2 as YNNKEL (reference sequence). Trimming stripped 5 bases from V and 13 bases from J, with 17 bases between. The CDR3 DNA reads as TGTGCCAGCAGCGAAGGGGATACACTTGTTTTCTTT. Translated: CASSEGDTLVFF.

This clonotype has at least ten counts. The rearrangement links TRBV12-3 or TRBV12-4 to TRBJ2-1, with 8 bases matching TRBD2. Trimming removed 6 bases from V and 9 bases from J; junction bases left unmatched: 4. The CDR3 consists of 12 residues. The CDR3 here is CASRLTSAEQFF. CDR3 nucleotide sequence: TGTGCCAGCAGGCTGACTAGCGCTGAGCAGTTCTTC.

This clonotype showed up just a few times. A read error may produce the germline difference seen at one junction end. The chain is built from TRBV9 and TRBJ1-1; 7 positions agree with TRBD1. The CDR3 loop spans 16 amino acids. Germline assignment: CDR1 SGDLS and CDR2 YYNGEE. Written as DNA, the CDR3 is TGTGCCAGCAGCGTAGACCCAGGGGGATATCTCACTGAAGCTCTCTTT. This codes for CASSVDPGGYLTEALF.

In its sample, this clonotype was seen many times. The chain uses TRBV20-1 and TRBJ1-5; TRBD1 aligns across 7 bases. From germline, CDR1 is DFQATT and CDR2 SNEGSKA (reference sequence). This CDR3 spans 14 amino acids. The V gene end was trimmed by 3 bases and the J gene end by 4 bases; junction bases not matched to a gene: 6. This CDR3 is CSASTGTANQPQHF. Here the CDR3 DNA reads TGCAGTGCTAGTACCGGGACAGCAAATCAGCCCCAGCATTTT.

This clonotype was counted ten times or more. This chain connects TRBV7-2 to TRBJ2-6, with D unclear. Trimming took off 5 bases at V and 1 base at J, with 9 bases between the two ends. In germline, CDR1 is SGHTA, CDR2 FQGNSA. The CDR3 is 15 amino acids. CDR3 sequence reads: CASSMPQSGANVLTF. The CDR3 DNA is TGTGCCAGCAGCATGCCACAATCTGGGGCCAACGTCCTGACTTTC.

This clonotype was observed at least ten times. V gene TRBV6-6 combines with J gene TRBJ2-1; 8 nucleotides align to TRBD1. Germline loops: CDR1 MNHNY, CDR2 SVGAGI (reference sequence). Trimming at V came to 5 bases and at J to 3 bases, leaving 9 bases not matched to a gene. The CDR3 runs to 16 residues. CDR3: CASSDRQGKSYNEQFF. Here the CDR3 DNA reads TGTGCCAGCAGTGACCGACAGGGGAAAAGCTACAATGAGCAGTTCTTC.

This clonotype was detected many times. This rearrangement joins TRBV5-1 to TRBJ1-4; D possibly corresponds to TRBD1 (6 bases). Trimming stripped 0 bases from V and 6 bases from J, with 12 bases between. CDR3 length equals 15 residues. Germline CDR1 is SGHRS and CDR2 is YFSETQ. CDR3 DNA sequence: TGCGCCAGCAGCTTGGGAGCGGGGGGCGATGAAAAACTGTTTTTT. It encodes CASSLGAGGDEKLFF.

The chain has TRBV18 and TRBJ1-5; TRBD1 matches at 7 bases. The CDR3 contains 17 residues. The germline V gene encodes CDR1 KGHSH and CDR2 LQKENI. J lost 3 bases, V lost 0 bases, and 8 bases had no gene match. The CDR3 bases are TGTGCCAGCTCACCACCGTCCAGGGGGGAATTCAATCAGCCCCAGCATTTT. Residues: CASSPPSRGEFNQPQHF.

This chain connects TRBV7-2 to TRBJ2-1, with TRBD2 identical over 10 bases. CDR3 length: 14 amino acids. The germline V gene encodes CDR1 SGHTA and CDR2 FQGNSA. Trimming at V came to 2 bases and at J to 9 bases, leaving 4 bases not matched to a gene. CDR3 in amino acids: CASSLSGRALEQFF. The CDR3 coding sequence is TGTGCCAGCAGCTTAAGCGGGAGGGCCCTTGAGCAGTTCTTC.

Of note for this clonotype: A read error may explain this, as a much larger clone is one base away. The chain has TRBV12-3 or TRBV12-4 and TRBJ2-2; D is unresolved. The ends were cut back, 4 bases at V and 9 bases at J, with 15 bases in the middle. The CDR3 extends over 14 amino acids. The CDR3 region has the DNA TGTGCCAGCAGTTCCCGAAGGTTAACCAGGGAGCTGTTTTTT. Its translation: CASSSRRLTRELFF.

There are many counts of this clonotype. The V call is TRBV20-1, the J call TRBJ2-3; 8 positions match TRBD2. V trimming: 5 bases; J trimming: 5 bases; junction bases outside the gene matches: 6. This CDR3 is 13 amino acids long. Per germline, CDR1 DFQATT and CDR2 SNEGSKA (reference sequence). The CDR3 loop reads CSASGGPGDTQYF. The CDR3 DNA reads TGCAGTGCTTCGGGGGGGCCGGGAGATACGCAGTATTTT.

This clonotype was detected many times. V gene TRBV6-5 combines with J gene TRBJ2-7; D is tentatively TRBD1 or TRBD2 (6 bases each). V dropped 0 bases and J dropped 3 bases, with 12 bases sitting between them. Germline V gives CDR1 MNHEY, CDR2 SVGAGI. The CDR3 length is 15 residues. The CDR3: CASSYSKGGHYEQYF. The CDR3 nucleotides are TGTGCCAGCAGTTACTCGAAGGGGGGCCACTACGAGCAGTACTTC.

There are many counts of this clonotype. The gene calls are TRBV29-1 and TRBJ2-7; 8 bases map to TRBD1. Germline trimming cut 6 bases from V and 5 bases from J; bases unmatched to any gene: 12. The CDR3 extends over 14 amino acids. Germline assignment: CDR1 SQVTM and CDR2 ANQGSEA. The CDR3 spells CSVSKQGGLDEQYF. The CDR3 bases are TGCAGCGTCTCAAAACAGGGGGGACTTGACGAGCAGTACTTC.

The CDR3 sequence is CASSTRTISSDTQYF. DNA of the CDR3: TGTGCCAGCAGCACACGAACCATCTCCTCGGATACGCAGTATTTT. The chain carries TRBV7-9 and TRBJ2-3; no firm D call. V was shortened by 5 bases and J by 6 bases, with 18 bases between the two germline ends. This CDR3 is 15 amino acids long. The germline V gene has CDR1 SEHNR and CDR2 FQNEAQ (reference sequence).

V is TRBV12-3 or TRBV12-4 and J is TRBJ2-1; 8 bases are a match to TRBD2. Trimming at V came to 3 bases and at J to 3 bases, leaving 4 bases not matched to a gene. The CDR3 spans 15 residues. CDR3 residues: CASSFSGNGYNEQFF. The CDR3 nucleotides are TGTGCCAGCAGTTTTAGCGGGAATGGCTACAATGAGCAGTTCTTC.

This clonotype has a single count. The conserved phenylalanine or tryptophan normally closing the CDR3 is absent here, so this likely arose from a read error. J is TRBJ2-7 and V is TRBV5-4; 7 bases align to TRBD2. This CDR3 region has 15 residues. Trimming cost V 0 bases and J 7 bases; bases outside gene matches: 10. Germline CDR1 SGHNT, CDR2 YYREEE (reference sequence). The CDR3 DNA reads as TGTGCCAGCAGCTTGGATGCCAGCGGGGTCCGGGAGCAGTACCTC. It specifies CASSLDASGVREQYL.